This T cell receptor (beta chain) was sequenced for a study of blood T cell repertoires in COVID-19. CDR3 length equals 16 residues. The ends were cut back, 6 bases at V and 3 bases at J, with 15 bases in the middle. The germline V gene has CDR1 PRHDT and CDR2 FYEKMQ (reference sequence). The data were produced by immunoSEQ multiplex PCR, yet TCRdb's version contains in-frame clones alone and is incomplete. Seen here are about 280,000 clones, approximately 78% observed once, and the top ten hold 4.5% to 6%. The chain is built from TRBV13 and TRBJ1-6, with D maybe TRBD1 (6 bases). This clonotype originated in a man between 35 and 55 years old who had been exposed to COVID-19. Sequenced: PBMCs or T cells enriched from blood (not recorded which). DNA of the CDR3: TGTGCCAGCAGTGAGGGGGGGAGAAACTATAATTCACCCCTCCACTTT. It specifies CASSEGGRNYNSPLHF.